The 10 T cell receptor beta chains reported below all come from one sample, sequenced in a study of cytomegalovirus exposure and HLA in healthy donors. In the PCR, 60 Vbeta and 13 Jbeta primers were used. Produced via immunoSEQ multiplex PCR; TCRdb's table is partial and in-frame only. The table includes about 85,000 clones, 75% to 85% detected once. Sequencing was performed on PBMCs. These receptors were taken from a man aged 45-65 years in good health and CMV-seropositive.

The chain uses TRBV7-9 and TRBJ2-7; a possible D gene is TRBD2 (6 bases). The CDR3 has 15 amino acids. Per germline, CDR1 SEHNR and CDR2 FQNEAQ (reference sequence). Trimming removed 6 bases at V and 1 base at J, with 16 bases between. The CDR3 sequence: CASSTSTSVSYEQYF. In nucleotides, the CDR3 is TGTGCCAGCAGTACATCGACTAGTGTATCCTACGAGCAGTACTTC.

J is TRBJ2-3 and V is TRBV27; D uncertain. CDR3 size: 16 residues. Trimming cost V 10 bases and J 3 bases, with 23 bases left between them. Germline loops: CDR1 MNHEY, CDR2 SMNVEV (reference sequence). This chain's CDR3 is CATVPRVGSYTDTQYF. In DNA, the CDR3 is TGTGCCACAGTGCCCCGGGTAGGCAGTTATACAGATACGCAGTATTTT.

This rearrangement joins TRBV7-9 to TRBJ2-7; maybe TRBD2 (6 bases). The germline V gene has CDR1 SEHNR and CDR2 FQNEAQ (reference sequence). This CDR3 is 14 amino acids long. The V and J ends lost 5 bases and 2 bases respectively, with 13 bases between them. The CDR3 nucleotides are TGTGCCAGCAGCCCCGGGAGAACCACCTACGAGCAGTACTTC. Translation gives CASSPGRTTYEQYF.

This clone is a singleton in its sample. The chain uses TRBV30 and TRBJ2-7, with 7 bases that match TRBD1. This CDR3 comprises 13 residues. Trimming cost V 4 bases and J 1 base; bases outside gene matches: 4. In germline, CDR1 is GTSNPN, CDR2 SVGIG (reference sequence). DNA of the CDR3: TGTGCCTGGACTAGGGACAGTTCCTACGAGCAGTACTTC. Its translation: CAWTRDSSYEQYF.

The gene calls are TRBV5-6 and TRBJ2-1; 11 positions agree with TRBD2. This CDR3 is built from 15 residues. Germline V gene data show CDR1 as SGHDT and CDR2 as YYEEEE. V dropped 3 bases and J dropped 4; count of bases not matched to a gene: 3. CDR3 sequence: CASSSLAGGYNEQFF. The CDR3 DNA sequence: TGTGCCAGCAGCTCGTTAGCGGGAGGGTACAATGAGCAGTTCTTC.

This sequence joins TRBV2 and TRBJ1-2; 8 bases line up with TRBD1. V lost 2 bases to trimming and J lost 6 bases; unmatched junction nucleotides: 8. Germline CDR1 reads SNHLY; CDR2 reads FYNNEI. CDR3 length equals 15 residues. Written as DNA, the CDR3 is TGTGCCAGCAGTGAACAGGGGGCGAGGGTAAATGGCTACACCTTC. Its translation: CASSEQGARVNGYTF. The variable domain in full, completed from reference TRBV2 and TRBJ1-2, reads EPEVTQTPSHQVTQMGQEVILRCVPISNHLYFYWYRQILGQKVEFLVSFYNNEISEKSEIFDDQFSVERPDGSNFTLKIRSTKLEDSAMYFCASSEQGARVNGYTFGSGTRLTVV.

This sequence joins TRBV19 and TRBJ2-7, with 7 bases matching TRBD1. The germline CDR1 and CDR2 sequences are LNHDA and SQIVND (reference sequence). V shed 6 bases, J shed 3 bases, and the junction held 14 bases outside the gene matches. The CDR3 spans 16 residues. The CDR3 loop is CASSTFSQGLVYEQYF. CDR3 DNA sequence: TGTGCCAGTAGCACATTCTCACAGGGGTTGGTCTACGAGCAGTACTTC.

The chain joins TRBV7-2 to TRBJ1-2; D might be TRBD1 (6 bases). V was clipped by 2 bases and J by 2 bases, with 9 bases between them. The CDR3 runs 14 residues. Germline CDR1 reads SGHTA; CDR2 reads FQGNSA. The CDR3, as DNA: TGTGCCAGCAGCTTAATCGGACAGAACTATGGCTACACCTTC. Amino acid sequence: CASSLIGQNYGYTF.

This clone was seen a handful of times. The V call is TRBV6-1, the J call TRBJ1-2; D perhaps matches TRBD1 (5 bases). This CDR3 contains 14 residues. Trimming removed 6 bases from V and 7 bases from J, with 18 bases in between. The germline CDR1 and CDR2 sequences are MNHNS and SASEGT. This chain's CDR3 is CASRFAGGELGYTF. CDR3 nucleotides: TGTGCCAGCAGGTTCGCTGGGGGGGAGCTTGGCTACACCTTC.

The chain combines TRBV7-2 with TRBJ2-7, with 13 bases identical to TRBD2. V dropped 5 bases and J dropped 7; count of bases not matched to a gene: 8. Germline-derived CDR1 and CDR2 are SGHTA and FQGNSA. CDR3 length: 15 residues. CDR3 loop: CASSPRTSGSREQYF. Here the CDR3 DNA reads TGTGCCAGCAGCCCCCGGACTAGCGGGAGTAGGGAGCAGTACTTC.